This TCR beta chain appears in the sequencing data of a study of blood T cell repertoires in COVID-19. Study background: Samples representing acute and convalescent COVID-19 were sourced from the United States, Italy and Spain. T cells, B-cell-depleted T cells, or PBMCs provided the cDNA or gDNA that served as material.

Source study methods: Estimates of nucleated cell counts were drawn from the amplification of reference gene primers. TCRdb's copy holds only in-frame clones and misses some; the assay was immunoSEQ multiplex PCR. V, J and clone size derive from that table, while D and trimming were established from the DNA sequence. The sample holds about 150,000 clones, roughly 84% seen once. In its sample, this clone was seen a few times. Sequencing input: peripheral blood. The sequence was collected from a woman aged 50 to 60 in a cohort sampled during active or convalescent COVID-19.

CDR3 in DNA: TGTGCCAACGGGGAAACCTCCTACGAGCAGTACTTC. It is translated as CANGETSYEQYF. V gene TRBV2 combines with J gene TRBJ2-7; possible D gene TRBD2, 5 bases. The CDR3 loop spans 12 amino acids. Deletions cut 10 bases from V and 0 bases from J, with 10 bases between. CDR1 is SNHLY and CDR2 is FYNNEI in the germline V gene.